The T cell receptor (beta chain) described here comes from a study of T cell repertoires in cytomegalovirus infection. Background on the study: Public TCR beta signatures provided an indication of both CMV infection and a matching HLA type. Overall study results and limits: People with CMV and the relevant HLA were identified by cumulative public TCR beta family frequency. HLA-C-restricted CMV-specific TCR beta clonotypes prevailed in the ex vivo response.

The sample holds a few counts of this clonotype. Its antigen remains unidentified. MiXCR, applied by TCRdb to the reads, yields one record per CDR3 protein. The sample lists about 180,000 distinct CDR3 sequences, about 17% occurring once. V was pared by 4 bases and J by 5 bases, with 6 bases of the junction left unmatched. The length of the CDR3 is 14 residues. Germline V gene lookup returns CDR1 MDHEN and CDR2 SYDVKM. The chain joins TRBV28 to TRBJ2-7; 9 bases line up with TRBD1. The sample consisted of CD8+ T cells from PBMCs. The clonotype was recovered from a human donor in good health (CMV status not recorded). Some clones in this sample may be carry-over from other donors' samples. CDR3 bases: TGTGCCAGCAGTTGGGACAGGGCGGGGGACGAGCAGTACTTC. Translated: CASSWDRAGDEQYF. Full variable domain (remainder filled in from reference TRBV28 and TRBJ2-7): DVKVTQSSRYLVKRTGEKVFLECVQDMDHENMFWYRQDPGLGLRLIYFSYDVKMKEKGDIPEGYSVSREKKERFSLILESASTNQTSMYLCASSWDRAGDEQYFGPGTRLTVT.